This T cell receptor beta chain comes out of a study of response to subunit inactivated influenza vaccine (dated by TCRdb to 2016 to 2019). At the level of the whole study: The study used deep quantitative T cell receptor repertoire profiling to track responses to a trivalent subunit inactivated influenza vaccine. Summary of the overall study and its limitations: According to the authors, only a limited number of new T cells may be recruited by each seasonal influenza vaccination.

Library preparation used RT-PCR. Sequencing was carried out with an Illumina HiSeq 2500. TCRdb trimmed public reads at Q25 via fastp, called clones via MiXCR and kept in-frame beta chains. One record per CDR3 amino acid sequence lists the most common genes and DNA. The sample table contains 600,000 to 850,000 distinct CDR3 sequences; only one count was recorded for 14% of them. About 7.4% of the sample comes from the top ten. This clonotype was found a few times. The antigen this receptor binds is unknown. The input lacks base qualities; no much larger clone sits a single base away. The germline V gene (reference sequence) sets CDR1 to DFQATT and CDR2 to SNEGSKA. From the cysteine through the phenylalanine, the CDR3 covers 15 amino acids. The only DNA kept is the CDR3, 45 bases in frame from the first base. V and J are truncated by 0 bases and 5 bases respectively, leaving an intervening sequence of 17 bases.

The source is a man aged 45-65 years who received an inactivated influenza vaccine. Donor details come from another sample of the same person, matched by shared clones. The sequencing used PBMCs from blood, collected less than 15 days before vaccination. The chain is encoded by TRBV20-1 joined to TRBJ2-7, with TRBD2 tentatively as D gene (5 bases match). At the DNA level, the sequence is TGCAGTGCTAGAGATATAGGCGGGCCACGCGACGAGCAGTACTTC. It codes for CSARDIGGPRDEQYF.